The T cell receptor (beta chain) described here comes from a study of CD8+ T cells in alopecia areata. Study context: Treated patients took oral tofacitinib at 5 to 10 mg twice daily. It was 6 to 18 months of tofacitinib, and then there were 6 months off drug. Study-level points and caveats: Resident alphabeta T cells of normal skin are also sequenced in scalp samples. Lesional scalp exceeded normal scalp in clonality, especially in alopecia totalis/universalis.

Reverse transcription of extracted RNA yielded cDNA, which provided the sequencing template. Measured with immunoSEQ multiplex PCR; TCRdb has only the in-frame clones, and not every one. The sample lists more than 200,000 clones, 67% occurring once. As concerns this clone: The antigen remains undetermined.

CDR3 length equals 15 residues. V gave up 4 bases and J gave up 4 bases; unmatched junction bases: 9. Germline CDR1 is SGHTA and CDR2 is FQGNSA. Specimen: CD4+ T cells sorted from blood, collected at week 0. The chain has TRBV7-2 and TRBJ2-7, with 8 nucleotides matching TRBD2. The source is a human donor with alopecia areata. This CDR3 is CASSSGQRGRYEQYF. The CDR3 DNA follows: TGTGCCAGCAGCTCAGGACAGCGGGGGAGGTACGAGCAGTACTTC.